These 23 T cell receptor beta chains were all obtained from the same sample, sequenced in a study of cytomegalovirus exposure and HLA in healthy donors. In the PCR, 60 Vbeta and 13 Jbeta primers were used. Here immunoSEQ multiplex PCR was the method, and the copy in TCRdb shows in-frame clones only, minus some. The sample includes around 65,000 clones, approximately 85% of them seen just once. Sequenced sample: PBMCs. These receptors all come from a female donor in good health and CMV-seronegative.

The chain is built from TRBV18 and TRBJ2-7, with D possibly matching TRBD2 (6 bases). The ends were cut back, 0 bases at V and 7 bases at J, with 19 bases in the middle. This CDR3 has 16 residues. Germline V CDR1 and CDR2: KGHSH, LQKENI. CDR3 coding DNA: TGTGCCAGCTCACCACCGGGACTCCGAACACAAGAAGAGCAGTACTTC. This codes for CASSPPGLRTQEEQYF. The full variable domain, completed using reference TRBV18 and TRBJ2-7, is NAGVMQNPRHLVRRRGQEARLRCSPMKGHSHVYWYRQLPEEGLKFMVYLQKENIIDESGMPKERFSAEFPKEGPSILRIQQVVRGDSAAYFCASSPPGLRTQEEQYFGPGTRLTVT.

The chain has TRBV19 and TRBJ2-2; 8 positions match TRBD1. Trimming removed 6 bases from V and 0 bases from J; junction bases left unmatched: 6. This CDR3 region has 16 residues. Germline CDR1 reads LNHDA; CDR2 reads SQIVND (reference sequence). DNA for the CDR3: TGTGCCAGTAGCCGAGGACAGGGTGCGAACACCGGGGAGCTGTTTTTT. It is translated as CASSRGQGANTGELFF.

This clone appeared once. The CDR3 sequence: CASSVLAGGEQYF. Here the CDR3 DNA reads TGCGCCAGCAGCGTCTTGGCAGGGGGCGAGCAGTACTTC. This chain links TRBV4-3 with TRBJ2-7; 7 nucleotides match TRBD1. The CDR3 has 13 amino acids. Germline CDR1 reads LGHNA; CDR2 reads YSLEER. Trimming cost V 5 bases and J 6 bases; bases outside gene matches: 7.

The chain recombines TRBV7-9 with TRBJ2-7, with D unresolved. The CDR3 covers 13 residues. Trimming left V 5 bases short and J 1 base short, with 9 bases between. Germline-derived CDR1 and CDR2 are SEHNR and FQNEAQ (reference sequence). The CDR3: CASSREESYEQYF. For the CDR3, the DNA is TGTGCCAGCAGCCGAGAGGAGTCCTACGAGCAGTACTTC.

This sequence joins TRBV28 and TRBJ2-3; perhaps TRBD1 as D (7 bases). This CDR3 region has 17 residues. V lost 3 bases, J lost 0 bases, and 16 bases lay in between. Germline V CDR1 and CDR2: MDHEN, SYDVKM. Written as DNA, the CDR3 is TGTGCCAGCAGTTTCCTGACCGGGGGACAGAGCACAGATACGCAGTATTTT. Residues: CASSFLTGGQSTDTQYF.

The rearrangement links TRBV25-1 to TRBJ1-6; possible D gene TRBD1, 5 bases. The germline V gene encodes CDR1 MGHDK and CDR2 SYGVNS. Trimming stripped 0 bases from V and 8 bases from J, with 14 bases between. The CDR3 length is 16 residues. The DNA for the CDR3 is TGTGCCAGCAGTGAATACCAGGGCACTATGGATTCACCCCTCCACTTT. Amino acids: CASSEYQGTMDSPLHF.

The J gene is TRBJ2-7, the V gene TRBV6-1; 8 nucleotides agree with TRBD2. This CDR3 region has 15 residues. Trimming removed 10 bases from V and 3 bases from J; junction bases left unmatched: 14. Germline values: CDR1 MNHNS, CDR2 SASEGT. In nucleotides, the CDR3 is TGTGCCACGCACCCCCCAGCGGGGGCCTTCTACGAGCAGTACTTC. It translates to CATHPPAGAFYEQYF.

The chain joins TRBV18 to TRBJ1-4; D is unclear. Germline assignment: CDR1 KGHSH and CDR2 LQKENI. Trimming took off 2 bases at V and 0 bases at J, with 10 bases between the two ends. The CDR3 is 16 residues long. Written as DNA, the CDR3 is TGTGCCAGCTCACCAAATGGCGGTGCAACTAATGAAAAACTGTTTTTT. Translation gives CASSPNGGATNEKLFF. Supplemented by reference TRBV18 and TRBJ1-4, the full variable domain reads NAGVMQNPRHLVRRRGQEARLRCSPMKGHSHVYWYRQLPEEGLKFMVYLQKENIIDESGMPKERFSAEFPKEGPSILRIQQVVRGDSAAYFCASSPNGGATNEKLFFGSGTQLSVL.

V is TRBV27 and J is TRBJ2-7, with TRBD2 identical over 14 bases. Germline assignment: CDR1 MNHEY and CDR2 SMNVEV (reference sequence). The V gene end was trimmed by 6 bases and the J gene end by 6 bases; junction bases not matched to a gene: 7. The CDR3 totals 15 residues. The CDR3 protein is CASSKTSGRVLEQYF. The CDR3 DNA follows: TGTGCCAGCAGCAAGACTAGCGGGAGGGTCCTCGAGCAGTACTTC.

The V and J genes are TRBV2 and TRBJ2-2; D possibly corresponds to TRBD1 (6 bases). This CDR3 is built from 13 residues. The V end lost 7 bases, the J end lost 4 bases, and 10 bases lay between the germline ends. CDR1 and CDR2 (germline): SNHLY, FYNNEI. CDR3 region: CASTTGFTGELFF. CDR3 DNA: TGTGCCAGCACTACAGGGTTCACCGGGGAGCTGTTTTTT.

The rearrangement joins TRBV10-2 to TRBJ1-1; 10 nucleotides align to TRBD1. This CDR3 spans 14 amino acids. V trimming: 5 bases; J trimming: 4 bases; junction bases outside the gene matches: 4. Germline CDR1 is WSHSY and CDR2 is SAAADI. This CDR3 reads CASSPDRGGTEAFF. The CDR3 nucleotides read TGCGCCAGCAGTCCGGACAGGGGGGGCACTGAAGCTTTCTTT.

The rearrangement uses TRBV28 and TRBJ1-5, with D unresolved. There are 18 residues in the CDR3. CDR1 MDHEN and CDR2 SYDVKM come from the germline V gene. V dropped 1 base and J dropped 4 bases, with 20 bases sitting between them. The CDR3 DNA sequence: TGTGCCAGCAGTTTATTTGGGTTTCGGCCCGGGAGAAATCAGCCCCAGCATTTT. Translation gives CASSLFGFRPGRNQPQHF.

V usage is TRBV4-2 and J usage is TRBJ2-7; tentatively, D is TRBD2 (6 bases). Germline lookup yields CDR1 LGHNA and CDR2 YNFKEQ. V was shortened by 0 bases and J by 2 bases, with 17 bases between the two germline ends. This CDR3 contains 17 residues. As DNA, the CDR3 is TGTGCCAGCAGCCAAGAAATTGCGGGGATCGGCCCCTACGAGCAGTACTTC. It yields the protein CASSQEIAGIGPYEQYF.

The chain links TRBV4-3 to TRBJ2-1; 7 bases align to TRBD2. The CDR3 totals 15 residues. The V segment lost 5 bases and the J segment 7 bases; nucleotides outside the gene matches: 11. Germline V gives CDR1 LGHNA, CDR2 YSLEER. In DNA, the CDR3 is TGCGCCAGCAGCAGACGATCCGGGACTACGAATGAGCAGTTCTTC. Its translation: CASSRRSGTTNEQFF.

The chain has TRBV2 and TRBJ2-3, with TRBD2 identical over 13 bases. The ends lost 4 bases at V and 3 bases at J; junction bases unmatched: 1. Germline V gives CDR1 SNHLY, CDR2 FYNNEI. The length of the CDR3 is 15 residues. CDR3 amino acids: CASSGTSGSTDTQYF. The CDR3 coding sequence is TGTGCCAGCAGTGGGACTAGCGGGAGTACAGATACGCAGTATTTT.

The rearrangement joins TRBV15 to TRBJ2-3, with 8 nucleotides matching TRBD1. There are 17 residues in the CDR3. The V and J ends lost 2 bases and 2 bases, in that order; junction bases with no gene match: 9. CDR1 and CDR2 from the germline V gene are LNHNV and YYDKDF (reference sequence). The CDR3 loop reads CATSRPPRDRTTDTQYF. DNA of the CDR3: TGTGCCACCAGCAGACCCCCGAGGGACAGGACCACAGATACGCAGTATTTT.

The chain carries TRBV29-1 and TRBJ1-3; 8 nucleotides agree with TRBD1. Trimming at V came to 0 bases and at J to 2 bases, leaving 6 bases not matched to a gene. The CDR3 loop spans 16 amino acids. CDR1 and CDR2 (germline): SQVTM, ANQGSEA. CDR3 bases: TGCAGCGTTGAAGATTTCCAGGGGGCTACTGGAAACACCATATATTTT. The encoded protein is CSVEDFQGATGNTIYF.

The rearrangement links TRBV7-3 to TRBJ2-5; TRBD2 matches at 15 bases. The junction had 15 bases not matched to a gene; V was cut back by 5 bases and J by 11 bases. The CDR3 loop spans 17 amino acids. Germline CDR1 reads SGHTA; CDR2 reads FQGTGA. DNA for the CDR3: TGTGCCAGCAGCCCCCAGGGGGGACTAGCGGGAGGAAGGGAGCAGTACTTC. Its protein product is CASSPQGGLAGGREQYF.

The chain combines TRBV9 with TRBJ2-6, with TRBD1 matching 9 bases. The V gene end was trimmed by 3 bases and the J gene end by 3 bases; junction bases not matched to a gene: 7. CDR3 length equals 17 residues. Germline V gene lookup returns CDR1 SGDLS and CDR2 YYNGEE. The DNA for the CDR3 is TGTGCCAGCAGCGAAAGACAGGGGGAGGTTGGGGCCAACGTCCTGACTTTC. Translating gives CASSERQGEVGANVLTF.

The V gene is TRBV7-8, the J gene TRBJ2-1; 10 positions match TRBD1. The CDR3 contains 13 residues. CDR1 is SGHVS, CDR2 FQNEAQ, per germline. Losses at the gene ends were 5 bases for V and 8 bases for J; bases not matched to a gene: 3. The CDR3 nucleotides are TGTGCCAGCAGCGAGGGGACAGGGGATGAGCAGTTCTTC. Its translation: CASSEGTGDEQFF.

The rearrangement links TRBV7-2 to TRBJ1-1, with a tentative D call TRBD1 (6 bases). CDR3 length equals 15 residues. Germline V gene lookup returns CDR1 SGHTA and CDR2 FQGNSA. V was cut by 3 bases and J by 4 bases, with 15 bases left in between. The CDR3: CASSLLQGPGTEAFF. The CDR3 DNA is TGTGCCAGCAGCTTGCTGCAGGGGCCGGGCACTGAAGCTTTCTTT.

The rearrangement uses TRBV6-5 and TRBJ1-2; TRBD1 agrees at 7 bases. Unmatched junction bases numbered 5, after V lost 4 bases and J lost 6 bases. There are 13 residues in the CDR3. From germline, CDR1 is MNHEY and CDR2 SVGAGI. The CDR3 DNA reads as TGTGCCAGCAGTTTAAACAGGGGCAATGGCTACACCTTC. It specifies CASSLNRGNGYTF.

The CDR3 loop reads CASSPLVGTKNIQYF. DNA of the CDR3: TGTGCCAGCTCACCTCTTGTGGGCACCAAAAACATTCAGTACTTC. The V gene is TRBV18, the J gene TRBJ2-4; D is unclear. Trimming took 3 bases from V and 2 from J, leaving 11 bases between them. CDR1 is KGHSH and CDR2 is LQKENI in the germline V gene. This CDR3 contains 15 residues.